A selection of T cell receptor beta chains follows, all from one sample in a study of shared clonotypes between healthy human individuals. The table came from immunoSEQ multiplex PCR; TCRdb's copy has only in-frame clones and leaves some out. The sample carries just under 350,000 clones, less than 75% recorded once. Sequenced input: memory CD4+ T cells sorted from blood. The receptors come from a man aged 30-40 years in good health. The CDR3 runs from the conserved cysteine through the conserved F or W. D genes are given only for firm matches. Clone size is shown for a subset of rows, as once, few, many or a class of expanded clone.

D gene	V gene	J gene	clone size	CDR3 protein	CDR3 DNA
-	TRBV6-1	TRBJ2-5	few	CASSDPLGGKPETQYF	TGTGCCAGCAGTGACCCCTTAGGGGGAAAACCGGAGACCCAGTACTTC
TRBD2	TRBV19	TRBJ2-3	-	CASHLAGVADTQYF	TGTGCCAGCCACCTAGCGGGAGTGGCAGATACGCAGTATTTT
-	TRBV2	TRBJ2-5	-	CASNGRGETQYF	TGTGCCAGCAACGGCCGGGGCGAGACCCAGTACTTC
-	TRBV10-3	TRBJ2-2	-	CAISTNTGELFF	TGTGCCATCAGTACGAACACCGGGGAGCTGTTTTTT
-	TRBV11-2	TRBJ1-1	-	CASSLWTVNTEAFF	TGTGCCAGCAGCCTATGGACAGTGAACACTGAAGCTTTCTTT
-	TRBV9	TRBJ2-3	-	CASSVESIPDTQYF	TGTGCCAGCAGCGTAGAGTCCATCCCCGATACGCAGTATTTT
TRBD1	TRBV5-4	TRBJ2-6	-	CASSLSGGRTSGANVLTF	TGTGCCAGCAGCTTGTCAGGGGGCCGAACCTCTGGGGCCAACGTCCTGACTTTC
-	TRBV18	TRBJ1-2	-	CASSPSGSTYYGYTF	TGTGCCAGCTCACCATCAGGGTCGACCTACTATGGCTACACCTTC
TRBD1	TRBV28	TRBJ2-7	-	CASSSAGTGSFQQYF	TGTGCCAGCAGTTCCGCGGGGACAGGGTCTTTCCAGCAGTACTTC
TRBD1	TRBV6-5	TRBJ2-5	-	CASRPGQTQETQYF	TGTGCCAGCAGACCGGGACAGACCCAAGAGACCCAGTACTTC
-	TRBV12-5	TRBJ2-3	-	CASGIGGFDTQYF	TGTGCTAGTGGAATAGGTGGCTTTGATACGCAGTATTTT
-	TRBV6-5	TRBJ2-2	-	CASRKGLASGELFF	TGTGCCAGCAGGAAAGGGCTAGCCTCCGGGGAGCTGTTTTTT
-	TRBV2	TRBJ1-3	-	CASTSAGDTIYF	TGTGCCAGCACGAGCGCGGGGGACACCATATATTTT
-	TRBV18	TRBJ2-6	-	CASSPQTGANVLTF	TGTGCCAGCTCACCCCAAACAGGGGCCAACGTCCTGACTTTC
-	TRBV6-1	TRBJ2-5	-	CASTASQETQYF	TGTGCCAGCACTGCCAGCCAAGAGACCCAGTACTTC
TRBD1	TRBV2	TRBJ2-7	-	CASGNLRQGNPYEQYF	TGTGCCAGCGGGAACCTGAGACAGGGTAACCCCTACGAGCAGTACTTC
TRBD1	TRBV28	TRBJ2-7	-	CASSLTGGMASYEQYF	TGTGCCAGCAGTTTGACAGGGGGCATGGCATCCTACGAGCAGTACTTC
-	TRBV27	TRBJ2-7	-	CASSFRDTMRSSYEQYF	TGTGCCAGCAGTTTCCGGGACACTATGAGGAGCTCCTACGAGCAGTACTTC
TRBD2	TRBV5-1	TRBJ2-3	many	CASSLVSGTTGVKQYF	TGCGCCAGCAGCTTGGTTAGCGGGACTACGGGGGTGAAGCAGTATTTT
TRBD2	TRBV19	TRBJ2-1	once	CASSQRLAGGPGTYNEQFF	TGTGCCAGTAGTCAAAGACTAGCGGGAGGGCCAGGGACCTACAATGAGCAGTTCTTC
TRBD1	TRBV28	TRBJ1-3	few	CASSPRTGSGNTIYF	TGTGCCAGCAGTCCCCGGACAGGGTCCGGAAACACCATATATTTT
TRBD1	TRBV29-1	TRBJ1-2	-	CSGWTGGGYGYTF	TGCAGCGGGTGGACAGGGGGCGGCTATGGCTACACCTTC
TRBD2	TRBV14	TRBJ2-1	-	CASSPGLAGNNEQFF	TGTGCCAGCAGCCCGGGACTAGCGGGGAACAATGAGCAGTTCTTC
-	TRBV29-1	TRBJ2-5	few	CSVEETERPETQYF	TGCAGCGTTGAAGAAACAGAGCGCCCAGAGACCCAGTACTTC
-	TRBV10-3	TRBJ2-7	-	CAIRGIENEQYF	TGTGCCATCAGGGGGATAGAGAACGAGCAGTACTTC
TRBD1	TRBV19	TRBJ2-7	-	CASRTTGTAYEQYF	TGTGCCAGTAGGACGACCGGGACAGCCTACGAGCAGTACTTC
-	TRBV28	TRBJ1-1	-	CASSRRRGTEAFF	TGTGCCAGCAGCCGACGGCGAGGCACTGAAGCTTTCTTT
TRBD2	TRBV7-2	TRBJ2-1	-	CASSPDIAGGRRNEQFF	TGTGCCAGCAGCCCCGATATAGCGGGAGGGCGACGCAATGAGCAGTTCTTC
TRBD2	TRBV27	TRBJ2-7	-	CASSLWIAGGPYEQYF	TGTGCCAGCAGTTTATGGATAGCGGGAGGGCCCTACGAGCAGTACTTC
-	TRBV5-1	TRBJ2-7	-	CASSPRPELGQYF	TGCGCCAGCAGCCCCCGGCCCGAGCTAGGGCAGTACTTC
-	TRBV2	TRBJ2-7	-	CASSVEGARGEQYF	TGTGCCAGCAGTGTAGAGGGGGCGCGGGGCGAGCAGTACTTC
-	TRBV14	TRBJ1-6	-	CASSPNGGSYNSPLHF	TGTGCCAGCAGTCCGAATGGAGGGTCCTATAATTCACCCCTCCACTTT
-	TRBV19	TRBJ2-1	-	CATGDGGHYNEQFF	TGTGCCACCGGGGACGGGGGGCACTACAATGAGCAGTTCTTC
-	TRBV27	TRBJ2-7	-	CASSKTGTWGTRPKVEQYF	TGTGCCAGCAGTAAAACCGGGACATGGGGAACCCGCCCCAAGGTAGAGCAGTACTTC
TRBD1	TRBV10-1	TRBJ2-3	-	CASSARQGSDTQYF	TGCGCCAGCAGTGCTAGACAGGGTAGCGATACGCAGTATTTT
TRBD1	TRBV6-1	TRBJ2-1	-	CASSEGQGAVDEQFF	TGTGCCAGCAGTGAGGGACAGGGGGCCGTTGATGAGCAGTTCTTC
TRBD2	TRBV5-1	TRBJ2-7	-	CASRRLAEVSEQYF	TGCGCCAGCAGACGACTAGCGGAGGTCTCCGAGCAGTACTTC
TRBD2	TRBV19	TRBJ2-1	-	CASSRLASLYNEQFF	TGTGCCAGTAGTCGACTAGCCTCACTCTACAATGAGCAGTTCTTC
-	TRBV19	TRBJ2-1	once	CASSTSREPPYNEQFF	TGTGCCAGTAGTACCTCCCGGGAGCCACCCTACAATGAGCAGTTCTTC
-	TRBV7-8	TRBJ1-1	-	CASSLAGQNTEAFF	TGTGCCAGCAGCTTAGCGGGACAGAACACTGAAGCTTTCTTT
-	TRBV5-4	TRBJ2-5	-	CASSRTYQETQYF	TGTGCCAGCAGCCGGACGTACCAAGAGACCCAGTACTTC
-	TRBV7-6	TRBJ2-5	-	CASSREETQYF	TGTGCCAGCAGCCGCGAAGAGACCCAGTACTTC
TRBD1	TRBV4-1	TRBJ2-5	-	CASSQPTGRETQYF	TGCGCCAGCAGCCAGCCGACAGGGAGAGAGACCCAGTACTTC
TRBD1	TRBV7-2	TRBJ2-5	-	CASSQQTGGPETQYF	TGTGCCAGCAGCCAACAGACAGGGGGCCCAGAGACCCAGTACTTC
TRBD2	TRBV5-4	TRBJ2-3	-	CASSEEAGVGTDTQYF	TGTGCCAGCTCCGAGGAGGCGGGAGTTGGCACAGATACGCAGTATTTT